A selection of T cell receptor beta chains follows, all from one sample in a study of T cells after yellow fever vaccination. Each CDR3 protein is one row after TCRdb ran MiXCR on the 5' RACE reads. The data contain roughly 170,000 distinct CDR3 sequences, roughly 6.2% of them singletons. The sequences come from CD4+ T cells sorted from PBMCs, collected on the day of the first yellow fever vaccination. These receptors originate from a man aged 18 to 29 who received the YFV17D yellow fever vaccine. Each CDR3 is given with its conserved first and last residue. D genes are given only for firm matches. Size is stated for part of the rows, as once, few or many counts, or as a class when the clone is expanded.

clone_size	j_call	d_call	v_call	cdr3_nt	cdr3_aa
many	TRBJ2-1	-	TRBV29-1	TGCAGCGTTGACCAGCAACAGGTCACAAATGAGCAGTTCTTC	CSVDQQQVTNEQFF
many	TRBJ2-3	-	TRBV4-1	TGCGCCAGCAGCCAAGGCGGGGCGCGCACAGATACGCAGTATTTT	CASSQGGARTDTQYF
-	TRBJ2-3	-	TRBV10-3	TGTGCCATCGGGGGACGACTGACCAGCGGCAGCACAGATACGCAGTATTTT	CAIGGRLTSGSTDTQYF
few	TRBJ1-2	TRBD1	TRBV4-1	TGCGCCAGCAGCCACGGGACAGGGGATGGCTACACCTTC	CASSHGTGDGYTF
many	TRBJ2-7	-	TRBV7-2	TGTGCCAGCAGCCCGGACGGATACTACGAGCAGTACTTC	CASSPDGYYEQYF
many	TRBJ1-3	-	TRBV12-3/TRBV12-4	TGTGCCCCCAGGGGACTATCTGGAAACACCATATATTTT	CAPRGLSGNTIYF
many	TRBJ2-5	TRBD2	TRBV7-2	TGTGCCAGCAGCTTAGATCAGGGAGGGCAAGAGACCCAGTACTTC	CASSLDQGGQETQYF
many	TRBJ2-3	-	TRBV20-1	TGCAGTGCTTCTACAAGCACAGATACGCAGTATTTT	CSASTSTDTQYF
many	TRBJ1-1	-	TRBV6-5	TGTGCCAGCAGTTACTCGAGAGCGGGTAACACTGAAGCTTTCTTT	CASSYSRAGNTEAFF
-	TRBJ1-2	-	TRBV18	TGTGCCAGCTCGTCCGACGCGCAGGGGTATGGCTACACCTTC	CASSSDAQGYGYTF
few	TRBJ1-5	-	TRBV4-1	TGCGCCAGCAGCCAAGCCGTCGGGAGCAATCAGCCCCAGCATTTT	CASSQAVGSNQPQHF
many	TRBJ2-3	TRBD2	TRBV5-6	TGTGCCAGCAGCTTTAAAGCGGGGGGCACAGATACGCAGTATTTT	CASSFKAGGTDTQYF
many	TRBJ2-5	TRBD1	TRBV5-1	TGCGCCAGCAGCCAAGGGACAGGACAAGAGACCCAGTACTTC	CASSQGTGQETQYF
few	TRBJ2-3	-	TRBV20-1	TGCAGTGCCCCCGGGGGCACAGATACGCAGTATTTT	CSAPGGTDTQYF
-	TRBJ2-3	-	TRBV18	TGTGCCAGCTCACATATACCGACAGCGGTGTTAAACACAGATACGCAGTATTTT	CASSHIPTAVLNTDTQYF